This T cell receptor beta chain derives from a study of T-cell memory formation after mild COVID-19. About this clonotype itself: Antigen specificity is unknown.

The CDR3 sequence is 15 residues long. V trimming: 6 bases; J trimming: 3 bases; junction bases outside the gene matches: 8. TCRdb passed the 5' RACE reads through MiXCR, listing each CDR3 protein once. The sample records approximately 210,000 distinct CDR3 sequences, around 25% being singletons. Study-level points and caveats: Contracting CD8+ clones were enriched in EMRA, CD4+ mainly in CM and EM.

The sequenced material came from PBMCs or a T cell subset sorted from them (not recorded which). This sequence originates from an adult woman who had mild COVID-19 (a few samples of this study predate the infection). Cell type and time point are not known. The gene calls are TRBV12-3 or TRBV12-4 and TRBJ2-3; 8 bases are a match to TRBD1. The CDR3 spells CASSQGQGITDTQYF. The CDR3 region has the DNA TGTGCCAGCAGCCAAGGACAGGGCATAACAGATACGCAGTATTTT.